This T cell receptor (beta chain) originates from a study of beta chain features in type 1 diabetes. Study overall: Age, gender and cell yields were similar between patients and healthy donors. Study-wide points: PCR, the amplification step, might favor shorter templates, equally in patients and controls. For Type 1 diabetes patients, all four CD4+ subsets carried TCRB CDR3s that were moderately but significantly shorter.

In germline, CDR1 is MDHEN, CDR2 SYDVKM. The CDR3 contains 14 residues. J was trimmed by 5 bases and V by 6 bases; bases with no gene match: 5. The sequenced template was cDNA made from the entire isolated RNA. Clones were read by immunoSEQ multiplex PCR, and TCRdb kept only the in-frame ones, dropping some. The data show tens of thousands of clones, with roughly 50% seen just once and around 2.7% held by the top ten. On this clone itself: What it binds is unknown.

The chain is built from TRBV28 and TRBJ2-3, with TRBD2 identical over 10 bases. The source material was Tregs from blood. The sequence came from a middle-aged woman with type 1 diabetes. CDR3 residues: CASSVAGGLDTQYF. In DNA, the CDR3 is TGTGCCAGCAGCGTAGCGGGAGGTTTAGATACGCAGTATTTT. The whole variable domain, remainder taken from reference TRBV28 and TRBJ2-3, is DVKVTQSSRYLVKRTGEKVFLECVQDMDHENMFWYRQDPGLGLRLIYFSYDVKMKEKGDIPEGYSVSREKKERFSLILESASTNQTSMYLCASSVAGGLDTQYFGPGTRLTVL.